This TCR beta chain was captured by sequencing in a study of spatial heterogeneity in lung cancer. Overall study context: The study consistently detected more beta-chain than alpha-chain sequences. Raw-read counts averaged over ten per unique TCR and UMI combination.

Time point described: sample taken at primary tumor resection. The authors sequenced whole RNA from tumor, nontumor lung or frozen PBMC without sorting. The CDR3 has 15 amino acids. Per germline, CDR1 SGHAT and CDR2 FQNNGV. V dropped 5 bases and J dropped 1; count of bases not matched to a gene: 7. A few counts support this clonotype. TCRdb ran MiXCR on the 5' RACE reads and lists one entry per CDR3 protein. The data contain tens of thousands of distinct CDR3 sequences, 12% to 15% of them singletons. The origin of this receptor is a male donor with early-stage non-small cell lung cancer. This sequence joins TRBV11-2 and TRBJ1-1, with 7 positions matching TRBD1. This sample comprised PBMCs, obtained at surgery. CDR3 coding DNA: TGTGCCAGCAGCCGGAGCAACAGGGGGAACACTGAAGCTTTCTTT. Protein sequence: CASSRSNRGNTEAFF.